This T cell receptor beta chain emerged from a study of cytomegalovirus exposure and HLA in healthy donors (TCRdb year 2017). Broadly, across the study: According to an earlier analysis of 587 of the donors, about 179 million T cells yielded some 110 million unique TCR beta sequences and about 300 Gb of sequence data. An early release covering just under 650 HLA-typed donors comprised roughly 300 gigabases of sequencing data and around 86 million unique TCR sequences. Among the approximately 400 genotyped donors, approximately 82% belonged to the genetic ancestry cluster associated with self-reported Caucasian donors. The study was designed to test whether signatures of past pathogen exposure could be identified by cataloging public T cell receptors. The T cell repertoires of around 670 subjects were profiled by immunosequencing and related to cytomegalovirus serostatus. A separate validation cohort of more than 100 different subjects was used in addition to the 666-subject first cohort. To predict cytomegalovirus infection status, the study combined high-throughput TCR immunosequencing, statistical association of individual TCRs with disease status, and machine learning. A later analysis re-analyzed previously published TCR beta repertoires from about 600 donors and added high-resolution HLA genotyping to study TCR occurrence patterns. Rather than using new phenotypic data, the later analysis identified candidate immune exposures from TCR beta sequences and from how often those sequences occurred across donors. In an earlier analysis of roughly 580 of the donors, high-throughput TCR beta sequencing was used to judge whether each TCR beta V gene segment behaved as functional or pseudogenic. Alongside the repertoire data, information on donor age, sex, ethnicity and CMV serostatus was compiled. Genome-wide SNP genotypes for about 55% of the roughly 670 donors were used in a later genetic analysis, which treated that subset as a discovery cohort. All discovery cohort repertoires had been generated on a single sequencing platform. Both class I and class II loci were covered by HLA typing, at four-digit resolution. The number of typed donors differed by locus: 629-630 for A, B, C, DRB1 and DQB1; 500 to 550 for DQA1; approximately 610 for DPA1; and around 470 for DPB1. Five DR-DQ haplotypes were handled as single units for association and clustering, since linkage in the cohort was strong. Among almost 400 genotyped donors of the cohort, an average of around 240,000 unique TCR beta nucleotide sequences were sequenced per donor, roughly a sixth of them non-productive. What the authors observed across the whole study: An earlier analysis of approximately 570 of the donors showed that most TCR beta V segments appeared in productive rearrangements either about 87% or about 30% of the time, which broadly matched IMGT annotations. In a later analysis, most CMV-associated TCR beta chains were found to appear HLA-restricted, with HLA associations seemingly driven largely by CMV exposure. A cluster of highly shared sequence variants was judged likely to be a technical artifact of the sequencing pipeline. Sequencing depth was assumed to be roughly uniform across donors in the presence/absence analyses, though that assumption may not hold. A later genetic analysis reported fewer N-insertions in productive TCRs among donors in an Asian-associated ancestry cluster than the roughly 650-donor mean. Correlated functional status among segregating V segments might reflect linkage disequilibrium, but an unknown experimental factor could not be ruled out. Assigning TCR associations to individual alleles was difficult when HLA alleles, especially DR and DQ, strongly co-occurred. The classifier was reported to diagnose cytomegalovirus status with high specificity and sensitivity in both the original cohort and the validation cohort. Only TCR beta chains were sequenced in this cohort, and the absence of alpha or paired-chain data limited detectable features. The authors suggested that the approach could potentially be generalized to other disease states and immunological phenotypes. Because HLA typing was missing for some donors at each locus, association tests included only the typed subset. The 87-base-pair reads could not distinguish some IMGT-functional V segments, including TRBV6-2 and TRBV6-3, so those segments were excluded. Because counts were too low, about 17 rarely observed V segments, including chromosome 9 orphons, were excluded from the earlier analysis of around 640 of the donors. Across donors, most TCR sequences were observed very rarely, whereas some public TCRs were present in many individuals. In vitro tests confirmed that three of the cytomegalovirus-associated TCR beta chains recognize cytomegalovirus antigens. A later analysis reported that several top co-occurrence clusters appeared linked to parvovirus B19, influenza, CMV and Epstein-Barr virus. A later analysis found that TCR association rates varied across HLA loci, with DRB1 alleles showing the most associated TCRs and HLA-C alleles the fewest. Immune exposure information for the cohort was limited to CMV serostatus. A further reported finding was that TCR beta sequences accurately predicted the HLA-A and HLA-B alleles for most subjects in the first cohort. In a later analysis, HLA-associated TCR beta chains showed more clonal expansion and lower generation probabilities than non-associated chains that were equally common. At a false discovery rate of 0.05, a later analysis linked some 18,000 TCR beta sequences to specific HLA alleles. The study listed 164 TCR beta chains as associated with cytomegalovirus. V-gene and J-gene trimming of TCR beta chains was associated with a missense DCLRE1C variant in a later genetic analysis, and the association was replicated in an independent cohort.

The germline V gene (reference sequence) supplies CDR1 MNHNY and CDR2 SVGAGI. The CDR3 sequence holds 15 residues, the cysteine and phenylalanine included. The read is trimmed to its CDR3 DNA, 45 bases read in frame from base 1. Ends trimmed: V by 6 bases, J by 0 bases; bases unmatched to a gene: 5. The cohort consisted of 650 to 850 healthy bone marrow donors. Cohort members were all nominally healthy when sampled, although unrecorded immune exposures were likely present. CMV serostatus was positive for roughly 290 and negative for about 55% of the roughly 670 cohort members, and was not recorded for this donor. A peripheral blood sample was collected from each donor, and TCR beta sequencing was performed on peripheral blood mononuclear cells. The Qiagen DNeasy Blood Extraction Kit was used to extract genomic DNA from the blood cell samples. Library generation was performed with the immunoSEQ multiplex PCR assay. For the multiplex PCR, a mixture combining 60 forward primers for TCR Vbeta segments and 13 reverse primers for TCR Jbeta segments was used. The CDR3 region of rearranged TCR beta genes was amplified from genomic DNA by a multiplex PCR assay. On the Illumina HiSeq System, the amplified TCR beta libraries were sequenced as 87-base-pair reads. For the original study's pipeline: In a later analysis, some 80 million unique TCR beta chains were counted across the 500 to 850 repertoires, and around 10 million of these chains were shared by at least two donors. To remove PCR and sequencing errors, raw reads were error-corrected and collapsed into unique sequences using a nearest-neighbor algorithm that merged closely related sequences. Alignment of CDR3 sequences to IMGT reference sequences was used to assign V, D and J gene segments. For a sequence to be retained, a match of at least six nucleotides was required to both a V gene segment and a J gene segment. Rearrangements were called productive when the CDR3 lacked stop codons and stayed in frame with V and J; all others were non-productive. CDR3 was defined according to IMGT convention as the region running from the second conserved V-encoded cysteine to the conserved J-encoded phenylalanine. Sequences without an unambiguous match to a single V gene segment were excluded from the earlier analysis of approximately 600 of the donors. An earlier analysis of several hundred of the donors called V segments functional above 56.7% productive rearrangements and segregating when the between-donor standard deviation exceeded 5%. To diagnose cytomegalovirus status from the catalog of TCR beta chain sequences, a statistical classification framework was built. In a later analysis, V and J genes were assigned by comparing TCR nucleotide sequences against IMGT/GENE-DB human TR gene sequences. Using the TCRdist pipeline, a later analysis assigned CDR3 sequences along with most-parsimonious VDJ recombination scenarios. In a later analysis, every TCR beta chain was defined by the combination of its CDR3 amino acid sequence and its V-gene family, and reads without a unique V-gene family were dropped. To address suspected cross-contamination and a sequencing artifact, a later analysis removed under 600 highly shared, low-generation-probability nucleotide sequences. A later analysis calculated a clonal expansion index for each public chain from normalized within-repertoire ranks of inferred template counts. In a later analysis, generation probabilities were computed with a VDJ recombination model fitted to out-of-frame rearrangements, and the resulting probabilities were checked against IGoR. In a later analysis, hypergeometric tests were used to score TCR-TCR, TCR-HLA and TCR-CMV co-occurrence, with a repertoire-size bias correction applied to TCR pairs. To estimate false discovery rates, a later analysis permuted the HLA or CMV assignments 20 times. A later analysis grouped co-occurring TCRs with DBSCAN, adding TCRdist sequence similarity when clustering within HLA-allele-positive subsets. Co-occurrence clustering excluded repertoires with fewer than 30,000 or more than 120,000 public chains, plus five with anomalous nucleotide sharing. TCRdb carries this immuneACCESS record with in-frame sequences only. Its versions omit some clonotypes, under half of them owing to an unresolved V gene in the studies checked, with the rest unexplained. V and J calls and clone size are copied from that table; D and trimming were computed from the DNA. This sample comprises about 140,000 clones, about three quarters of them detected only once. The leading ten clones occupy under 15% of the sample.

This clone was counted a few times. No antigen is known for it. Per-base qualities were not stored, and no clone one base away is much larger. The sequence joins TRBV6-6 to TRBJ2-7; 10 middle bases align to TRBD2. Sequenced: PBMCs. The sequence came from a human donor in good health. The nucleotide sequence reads TGTGCCAGCAGCCAGAGCGGGAGGGACTCCTACGAGCAGTACTTC. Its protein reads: CASSQSGRDSYEQYF.